Following are 16 T cell receptor beta chains from one sample sequenced in a study of blood T cell repertoires in COVID-19. The data were produced by immunoSEQ multiplex PCR, yet TCRdb's version contains in-frame clones alone and is incomplete. Counted here are some 100,000 clones, roughly 78% occurring once; the ten biggest clones make up around 7%. The sample consisted of peripheral blood. The receptors derive from a man aged 45 to 65 with active or convalescent COVID-19.

This clone was recorded a few times. The genes are TRBV19 and TRBJ1-6; no firm D call. CDR3 size: 13 residues. V was pared by 5 bases and J by 0 bases, with 2 bases between. Germline CDR1 reads LNHDA; CDR2 reads SQIVND (reference sequence). This chain's CDR3 is CASSYSYNSPLHF. The CDR3 DNA reads as TGTGCCAGTAGTTACTCCTATAATTCACCCCTCCACTTT.

V is TRBV19 and J is TRBJ1-2; D perhaps matches TRBD1 (6 bases). Trimming took 9 bases from V and 2 from J, leaving 13 bases between them. Germline V gives CDR1 LNHDA, CDR2 SQIVND (reference sequence). The CDR3 sequence is 13 residues long. DNA of the CDR3: TGTGCCAGCAGTGGAACAGGGAACTATGGCTACACCTTC. It translates to CASSGTGNYGYTF.

V is TRBV6-5 and J is TRBJ2-7, with 10 positions matching TRBD2. The CDR3 length is 15 residues. In germline, CDR1 is MNHEY, CDR2 SVGAGI. Losses at the gene ends were 6 bases for V and 2 bases for J; bases not matched to a gene: 7. CDR3 nucleotide sequence: TGTGCCAGCAGGACGACTAGCGGGTCAACCTACGAGCAGTACTTC. It translates to CASRTTSGSTYEQYF.

The V call is TRBV7-9, the J call TRBJ2-1, with TRBD2 matching 12 bases. The CDR3 length is 17 residues. Germline-derived CDR1 and CDR2 are SEHNR and FQNEAQ (reference sequence). V was clipped by 4 bases and J by 1 base; unmatched bases: 5. CDR3 DNA sequence: TGTGCCAGCAGCTGGCTACTAGCGGGGGGTTCCTACAATGAGCAGTTCTTC. As protein: CASSWLLAGGSYNEQFF.

This clone was recorded a few times. V gene TRBV5-1 combines with J gene TRBJ2-5, with 9 bases lining up with TRBD1. CDR1 and CDR2 (germline): SGHRS, YFSETQ. This CDR3 region has 16 residues. J was trimmed by 3 bases and V by 5 bases; bases with no gene match: 11. CDR3 amino acids: CASREPGTGQEETQYF. In nucleotides, the CDR3 is TGCGCCAGCAGAGAACCCGGGACAGGGCAAGAAGAGACCCAGTACTTC.

The V call is TRBV4-3, the J call TRBJ2-1; TRBD2 aligns across 10 bases. The CDR3 runs 15 residues. The germline V gene has CDR1 LGHNA and CDR2 YSLEER. V dropped 5 bases and J dropped 6; count of bases not matched to a gene: 7. CDR3 sequence reads: CASSTGVAGGNEQFF. The CDR3 coding sequence is TGCGCCAGCAGCACAGGCGTAGCGGGGGGCAATGAGCAGTTCTTC.

The chain uses TRBV27 and TRBJ2-5, with 7 positions matching TRBD1. J was trimmed by 5 bases and V by 6 bases; bases with no gene match: 9. Looked up from germline, CDR1 is MNHEY and CDR2 is SMNVEV (reference sequence). The CDR3 loop spans 14 amino acids. The CDR3 nucleotides are TGTGCCAGCAGAAGTAGAGGGGGCTGGGAGACCCAGTACTTC. As protein: CASRSRGGWETQYF.

This rearrangement joins TRBV6-1 to TRBJ1-2, with TRBD1 identical over 7 bases. The CDR3 has 13 amino acids. With V trimmed by 2 bases and J by 6 bases, 3 bases remained unmatched. The V gene's germline CDR1 is MNHNS and CDR2 SASEGT. The CDR3 coding sequence is TGTGCCAGCAGTGAAACAGGGGCAGATGGCTACACCTTC. Amino acid sequence: CASSETGADGYTF.

The genes are TRBV19 and TRBJ2-5; 12 bases agree with TRBD2. The germline CDR1 and CDR2 sequences are LNHDA and SQIVND (reference sequence). V shed 4 bases, J shed 3 bases, and the junction held 3 bases outside the gene matches. The CDR3 runs 15 residues. CDR3 nucleotide sequence: TGTGCCAGTAGTAGTCTAGCGGGGGGGAAAGAGACCCAGTACTTC. Its protein is CASSSLAGGKETQYF.

V is TRBV28 and J is TRBJ1-4; D might be TRBD1 (5 bases). V was shortened by 3 bases and J by 3 bases, with 14 bases between the two germline ends. The V gene's germline CDR1 is MDHEN and CDR2 SYDVKM. The CDR3 is 16 residues long. The CDR3 bases are TGTGCCAGCAGTTTGGGGGGGGTATGGGCTAATGAAAAACTGTTTTTT. As protein: CASSLGGVWANEKLFF.

The V call is TRBV18, the J call TRBJ1-2, with D maybe TRBD1 (6 bases). The germline gives CDR1 KGHSH, CDR2 LQKENI. This CDR3 is built from 14 residues. V was trimmed by 3 bases and J by 4 bases, leaving 12 bases between them. Here the CDR3 DNA reads TGTGCCAGCTCACCCCAGGGGCAGCTCTATGGCTACACCTTC. Encoded protein: CASSPQGQLYGYTF.

This chain links TRBV20-1 with TRBJ1-1; the D is unclear. Germline-derived CDR1 and CDR2 are DFQATT and SNEGSKA (reference sequence). Trimming removed 0 bases from V and 4 bases from J, with 3 bases in between. The CDR3 consists of 11 residues. CDR3 coding DNA: TGCAGTGCTAGAGAAGCCACTGAAGCTTTCTTT. Translating it yields CSAREATEAFF.

The gene calls are TRBV11-2 and TRBJ1-2, with 7 bases aligning to TRBD1. V gave up 6 bases and J gave up 8 bases; unmatched junction bases: 12. Germline lookup yields CDR1 SGHAT and CDR2 FQNNGV. This CDR3 has 14 amino acids. CDR3 nucleotide sequence: TGTGCCAGCAGACCTGTAGGGGGCTCAGGAGGCTACACCTTC. Protein sequence: CASRPVGGSGGYTF.

The genes are TRBV7-2 and TRBJ2-7, with 8 positions matching TRBD2. Trimming at V came to 0 bases and at J to 4 bases, leaving 2 bases not matched to a gene. CDR1 and CDR2 from the germline V gene are SGHTA and FQGNSA. This CDR3 is 14 amino acids long. The CDR3, as DNA: TGTGCCAGCAGCTTAGCGCGGGGGGAATACGAGCAGTACGTC. Encoded protein: CASSLARGEYEQYV.

This clone was seen more than once but under ten times. The CDR3 loop is CASSRRGGQPQHF. CDR3 in DNA: TGTGCCAGCAGTAGACGGGGGGGGCAGCCCCAGCATTTT. The chain is built from TRBV6-5 and TRBJ1-5; possible D gene TRBD1, 5 bases. CDR3 size: 13 residues. Per germline, CDR1 MNHEY and CDR2 SVGAGI. The germline V and J ends were trimmed by 5 bases and 7 bases, with 12 bases remaining between them.

This rearrangement joins TRBV6-4 to TRBJ2-1, with D possibly matching TRBD2 (7 bases). The germline V gene has CDR1 MRHNA and CDR2 SNTAGT. This CDR3 spans 13 amino acids. V was shortened by 6 bases and J by 8 bases, with 14 bases between the two germline ends. The CDR3, as DNA: TGTGCCAGCAGCTTCGGGGAGGGGGATGAGCAGTTCTTC. This gives the protein CASSFGEGDEQFF.